The next 5 T cell receptor beta chains were all read from a single sample in a study of T cells after yellow fever vaccination (dated by TCRdb to between 2018 and 2020). The treatment or condition label here, explained by the study, means: live attenuated yellow fever vaccine strain. Libraries were prepared through 5' RACE. The listed sequencing device is Illumina HiSeq 2500. Using fastp at Q25 and MiXCR, TCRdb reprocessed the public reads and kept productive beta chains. Identical CDR3 proteins give one entry, which carries the most common genes and DNA. The sample table holds 500,000 to 650,000 distinct CDR3 sequences, of which approximately 13% were seen once. Around an eighth of the sample belongs to the ten largest clones. Here the sequenced sample was PBMCs, taken on the day of the yellow fever booster vaccination. These receptors came from a man aged 30-40 years who received the YFV17D yellow fever vaccine.

This clonotype was seen a few times. The gene calls are TRBV5-1 and TRBJ2-5; 8 positions agree with TRBD1. Trimming cost V 2 bases and J 5 bases; bases outside gene matches: 11. This CDR3 comprises 16 residues. Germline-derived CDR1 and CDR2 are SGHRS and YFSETQ. The CDR3 DNA is TGCGCCAGCAGCTTTATTGGGACAGGTGTACTTGAGACCCAGTACTTC. Its protein product is CASSFIGTGVLETQYF. The complete variable domain, with remaining parts taken from reference TRBV5-1 and TRBJ2-5, reads KAGVTQTPRYLIKTRGQQVTLSCSPISGHRSVSWYQQTPGQGLQFLFEYFSETQRNKGNFPGRFSGRQFSNSRSEMNVSTLELGDSALYLCASSFIGTGVLETQYFGPGTRLLVL.

The CDR3 region is CASSYSSRPEAFF. The DNA of the CDR3 is TGTGCCAGCAGTTACTCGAGTCGGCCGGAAGCTTTCTTT. This rearrangement joins TRBV6-6 to TRBJ1-1; no clear D. Germline V gene sequence: CDR1 MNHNY, CDR2 SVGAGI (reference sequence). The CDR3 covers 13 residues. V shed 0 bases and J shed 8 bases, with 10 bases lying between them.

This clonotype was seen a handful of times. The V and J genes are TRBV19 and TRBJ2-5, with a weak D call TRBD2 (6 bases). This CDR3 has 12 amino acids. Looked up from germline, CDR1 is LNHDA and CDR2 is SQIVND (reference sequence). V was shortened by 6 bases and J by 5 bases, with 10 bases between the two germline ends. The CDR3 region is CASRSAGETQYF. The CDR3 DNA reads as TGTGCCAGTAGGTCGGCGGGGGAGACCCAGTACTTC.

This chain uses TRBV6-1 with TRBJ2-3; the match to TRBD1 covers 9 bases. V dropped 1 base and J dropped 14; count of bases not matched to a gene: 7. CDR3 length: 13 amino acids. Germline V gene lookup returns CDR1 MNHNS and CDR2 SASEGT. The CDR3 loop reads CASSEVGQGPGYF. Here the CDR3 DNA reads TGTGCCAGCAGTGAAGTGGGACAGGGCCCCGGGTATTTT.

This clonotype has at least ten counts. The chain recombines TRBV20-1 with TRBJ2-3; the D is unclear. Deletions cut 3 bases from V and 6 bases from J, with 7 bases between. The germline V gene has CDR1 DFQATT and CDR2 SNEGSKA (reference sequence). The CDR3 extends over 11 amino acids. CDR3 loop: CSASGRDTQYF. The DNA for the CDR3 is TGCAGTGCTAGTGGGCGGGATACGCAGTATTTT.